The source of this TCR beta chain is a study of early T cells in non-severe SARS-CoV-2 infection. Study overall: The study sequenced bulk RNA from unsorted whole blood, with chains unpaired.

V shed 5 bases and J 3 bases; nucleotides not matched to a gene: 7. The CDR3 has 15 amino acids. Germline CDR1 DFQATT, CDR2 SNEGSKA (reference sequence). Broader study findings: There was a bias toward anti-spike CD8 responses in VDJdb matching, which missed private and CD4 specificities.

Attachment of unique molecular identifiers to individual cDNA molecules was performed. TCRdb reanalysed the 5' RACE reads using MiXCR and keeps one entry per CDR3 protein. Of about 69,000 distinct CDR3 sequences listed, more than 3.5% are singletons. This clonotype was observed at least ten times. Antigen: not known. The V and J genes are TRBV20-1 and TRBJ2-7; TRBD2 matches at 13 bases. Sample: whole blood, taken at baseline. The sequence derives from an adult who was a healthcare worker with PCR-confirmed SARS-CoV-2 infection or an uninfected control (not recorded which). The donor label of this sample is uncertain. The CDR3 reads CSARTSGGRFYEQYF. CDR3 coding DNA: TGCAGTGCTCGGACTAGCGGGGGACGTTTCTACGAGCAGTACTTC.